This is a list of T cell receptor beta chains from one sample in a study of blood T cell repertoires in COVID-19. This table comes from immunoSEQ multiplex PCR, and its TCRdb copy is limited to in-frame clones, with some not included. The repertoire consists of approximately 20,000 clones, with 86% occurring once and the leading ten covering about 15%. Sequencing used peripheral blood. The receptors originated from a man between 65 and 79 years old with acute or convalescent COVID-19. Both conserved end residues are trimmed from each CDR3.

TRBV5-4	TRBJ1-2	ATSRGMSNYGYT
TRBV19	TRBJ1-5	ASSPGVNQPQH
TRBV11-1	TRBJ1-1	ASSLGGALNTEAF
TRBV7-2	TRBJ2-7	ASREGQNYEQY
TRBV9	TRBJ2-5	APSGGGGPQETQY
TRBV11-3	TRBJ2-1	ASSLLGDGAYNEQF
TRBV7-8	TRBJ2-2	ASRWDFGELF
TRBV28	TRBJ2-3	ASSITLAVSTDTQY
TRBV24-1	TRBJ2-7	ATSASGVLDEQY
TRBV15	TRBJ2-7	ATSREGAYEQY
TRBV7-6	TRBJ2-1	ASTKKAGDSLNEQF
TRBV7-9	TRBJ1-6	ASGGDSSYNSPLH
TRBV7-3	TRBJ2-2	ASSLGQGDTGELF
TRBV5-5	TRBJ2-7	ASSSQTNTYEQY
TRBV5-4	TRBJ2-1	ASSLDSGSNEQF
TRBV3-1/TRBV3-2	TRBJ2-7	ASSQDLAGISEQY
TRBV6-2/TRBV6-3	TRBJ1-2	ASSPRQGYYGYT
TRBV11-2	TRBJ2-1	ASSSPGLAGMNEQF
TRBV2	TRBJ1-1	ASSGGQAFTNTEAF
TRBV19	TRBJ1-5	ASTKGQGFNQPQH
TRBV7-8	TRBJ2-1	ASSRGLAEYNEQF
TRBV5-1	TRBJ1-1	ASSLETYRENTEAF
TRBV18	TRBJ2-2	ASSTTPRGRVTGELF
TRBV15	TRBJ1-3	ATSSPRQDSGNTIY
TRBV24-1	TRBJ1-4	APAPVGLGEKLF
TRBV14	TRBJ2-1	ASSPRLGSEQF
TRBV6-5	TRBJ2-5	ASRTRTGGRETQY
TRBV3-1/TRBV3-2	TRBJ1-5	ASSPTGYQPQH
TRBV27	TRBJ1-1	ASSLMRDTEAF
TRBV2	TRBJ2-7	ASSGIYEQY
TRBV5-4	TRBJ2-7	ASRPGTGGAEQY
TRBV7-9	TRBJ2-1	ASSSPGGSGRPSYEQF
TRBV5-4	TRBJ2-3	ASTQDRADTQY
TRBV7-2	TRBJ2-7	ASSLGGGEQY
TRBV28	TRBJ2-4	ASSYPPENIQY
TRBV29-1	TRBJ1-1	SVGQGANTEAF
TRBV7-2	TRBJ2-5	ASSSGGVETQY
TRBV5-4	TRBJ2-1	ASSSPTGTGGNNEQF
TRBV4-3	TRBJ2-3	ASSQDTYGGNTQY
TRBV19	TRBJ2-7	ASRQGTYEQY
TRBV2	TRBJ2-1	ASSESGRGEQF
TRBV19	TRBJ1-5	ASSIPGAQPQH
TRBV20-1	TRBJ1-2	SASSDRGPDGYT
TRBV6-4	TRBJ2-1	ASSVGTSGGDEQF
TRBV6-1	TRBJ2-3	APRGQGKDTQY
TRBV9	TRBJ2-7	ASSPWKGAGEQY
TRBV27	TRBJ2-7	ASSKRTGGRDEQY
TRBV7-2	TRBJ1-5	ASSLSVGSQQPQH
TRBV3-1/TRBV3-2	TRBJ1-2	ASSDRALT
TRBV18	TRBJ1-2	ASSQNPGQGNYGYT
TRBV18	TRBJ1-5	ASSPSRDSNQPQH
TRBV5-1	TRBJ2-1	ASSLLGGSLNEQF
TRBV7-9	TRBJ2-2	ASSLRLTREGTGELF
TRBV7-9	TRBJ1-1	ASSPSTGYTEAF
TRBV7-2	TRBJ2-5	ASSTLAGLQETQY
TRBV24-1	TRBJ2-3	ATSDPTRGATDTQY
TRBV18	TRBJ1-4	ASSPYGTATNEKLF